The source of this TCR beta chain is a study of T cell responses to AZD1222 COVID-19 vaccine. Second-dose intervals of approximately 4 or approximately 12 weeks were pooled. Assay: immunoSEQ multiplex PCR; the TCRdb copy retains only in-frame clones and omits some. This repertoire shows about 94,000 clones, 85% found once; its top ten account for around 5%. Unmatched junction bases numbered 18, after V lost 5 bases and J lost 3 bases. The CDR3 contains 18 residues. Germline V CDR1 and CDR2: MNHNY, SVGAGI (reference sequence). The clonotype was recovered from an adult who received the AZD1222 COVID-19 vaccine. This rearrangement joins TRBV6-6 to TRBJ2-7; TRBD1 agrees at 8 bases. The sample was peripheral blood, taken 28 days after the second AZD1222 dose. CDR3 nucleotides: TGTGCCAGCAGTCCGAGGAGGGCGGACAGGGTAATTAGCTACGAGCAGTACTTC. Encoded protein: CASSPRRADRVISYEQYF.